This is a list of T cell receptor beta chains from one sample in a study of T cell responses to AZD1222 COVID-19 vaccine. Libraries were prepared by immunoSEQ multiplex PCR; TCRdb keeps only in-frame clonotypes and omits some of them. The sample consists of 65,000 to 95,000 clones, 70% to 90% of them appearing once. Here the sequenced sample was peripheral blood, taken on day 0 of AZD1222 vaccination. Receptor source: an adult in good health. The CDR3 runs from the conserved cysteine through the conserved F or W. The D gene is left open where the match is weak. Expanded clones get a size class; other rows say once, few or many, or leave the size out.

once,TRBD2,TRBV4-3,TRBJ2-1,CASSQEASGGSNEQFF,TGCGCCAGCAGCCAAGAGGCTAGCGGGGGGTCCAATGAGCAGTTCTTC
NA,NA,TRBV7-6,TRBJ1-4,CASSALGAANEKLFF,TGTGCCAGCAGCGCCCTGGGGGCGGCTAATGAAAAACTGTTTTTT
NA,NA,TRBV20-1,TRBJ2-1,CSARPYNEQFF,TGCAGTGCTAGACCCTACAATGAGCAGTTCTTC
NA,TRBD2,TRBV15,TRBJ2-3,CATGTSDTQYF,TGTGCCACCGGGACTAGTGATACGCAGTATTTT
NA,NA,TRBV9,TRBJ2-5,CASSVAPGYGETQYF,TGTGCCAGCAGCGTAGCCCCGGGTTATGGTGAGACCCAGTACTTC
NA,NA,TRBV6-5,TRBJ2-7,CASSYGTFSYEQYF,TGTGCCAGCAGTTACGGGACCTTCTCCTACGAGCAGTACTTC
once,NA,TRBV5-4,TRBJ2-1,CASSQNPGAENEQFF,TGTGCCAGCAGTCAAAACCCGGGGGCTGAGAATGAGCAGTTCTTC
NA,NA,TRBV29-1,TRBJ1-5,CSVGPDSNQPQHF,TGCAGCGTTGGACCCGATAGCAATCAGCCCCAGCATTTT
once,TRBD2,TRBV3-1/TRBV3-2,TRBJ2-1,CASSQDYQRGHFHEFF,TGTGCCAGCAGCCAAGATTACCAGCGGGGGCACTTCCACGAGTTCTTC
NA,NA,TRBV11-1,TRBJ1-3,CASSFIGGAGNTIYF,TGTGCCAGCAGCTTCATCGGGGGAGCAGGAAACACCATATATTTT
NA,NA,TRBV21-1,TRBJ2-7,CASRSTGGKDEQYF,TGTGCCAGCAGATCGACAGGGGGCAAGGACGAGCAGTACTTC
NA,NA,TRBV2,TRBJ1-6,CASRKGGGYNSPLHF,TGTGCCAGCAGAAAGGGGGGAGGCTATAATTCACCCCTCCACTTT
NA,NA,TRBV14,TRBJ2-7,CASSHPGTAYEQYF,TGTGCCAGCAGCCACCCCGGGACCGCCTACGAGCAGTACTTC
few,NA,TRBV10-3,TRBJ1-2,CAISEAGSYYGYTF,TGTGCCATCAGTGAAGCAGGGAGCTACTATGGCTACACCTTC
NA,TRBD1,TRBV7-3,TRBJ1-3,CASSLRLGSGTGAEVGSGNTIYF,TGTGCCAGCAGCTTAAGGCTAGGGTCGGGGACAGGGGCCGAGGTAGGCTCTGGAAACACCATATATTTT
NA,NA,TRBV11-3,TRBJ2-2,CASSFGQEHSGELFF,TGTGCCAGCAGCTTCGGGCAGGAGCATAGCGGGGAGCTGTTTTTT
few,TRBD1,TRBV5-6,TRBJ2-7,CASSSGPGQGYEQYF,TGTGCCAGCAGCTCCGGACCGGGACAGGGCTACGAGCAGTACTTC
NA,NA,TRBV6-5,TRBJ2-7,CASSSDSYEQYF,TGTGCCAGCAGTTCCGACAGCTACGAGCAGTACTTC
NA,NA,TRBV6-2/TRBV6-3,TRBJ1-1,CASSYRQGDVNTEAFF,TGTGCCAGCAGTTACAGGCAGGGTGATGTGAACACTGAAGCTTTCTTT
NA,NA,TRBV4-1,TRBJ2-7,CASSQAGLGPSSYEQYF,TGCGCCAGCAGCCAAGCTGGACTGGGACCGAGCTCCTACGAGCAGTACTTC
NA,NA,TRBV19,TRBJ1-2,CASSEGDYGYTF,TGTGCCAGTAGTGAAGGGGACTATGGCTACACCTTC
NA,TRBD1,TRBV4-1,TRBJ2-7,CASSQDSQGAPFSYEQYF,TGCGCCAGCAGCCAAGATTCACAGGGGGCACCTTTCTCCTACGAGCAGTACTTC
NA,NA,TRBV6-5,TRBJ1-6,CASSYGQHPLHF,TGTGCCAGCAGTTACGGGCAGCATCCCCTCCACTTT
NA,NA,TRBV7-9,TRBJ1-1,CASSFTGNTEAFF,TGTGCCAGCAGCTTTACAGGGAACACTGAAGCTTTCTTT
NA,NA,TRBV7-2,TRBJ1-6,CASSLGGYNSPLHF,TGTGCCAGCAGCTTAGGGGGCTATAATTCACCCCTCCACTTT
once,TRBD1,TRBV9,TRBJ2-3,CASSATGPDTQYF,TGTGCCAGCAGCGCGACAGGGCCAGATACGCAGTATTTT
once,NA,TRBV7-6,TRBJ2-2,CASSDQEALHTGELFF,TGTGCCAGCAGCGACCAGGAGGCACTTCACACCGGGGAGCTGTTTTTT
few,NA,TRBV7-3,TRBJ1-1,CASSLVINTEAFF,TGTGCCAGCAGCCTCGTGATTAACACTGAAGCTTTCTTT
NA,TRBD1,TRBV7-2,TRBJ2-5,CASSLAQGVEVGAQYF,TGTGCCAGCAGCTTAGCCCAGGGGGTCGAAGTGGGGGCCCAGTACTTC
NA,TRBD1,TRBV18,TRBJ1-3,CASSPDRGGSGNTIYF,TGTGCCAGCTCACCTGACAGGGGCGGCTCTGGAAACACCATATATTTT
NA,TRBD1,TRBV6-2/TRBV6-3,TRBJ1-2,CASRPGQRVYGYTF,TGTGCCAGCCGCCCGGGACAGAGAGTCTATGGCTACACCTTC
NA,TRBD1,TRBV5-1,TRBJ1-1,CASSPGQSTIAEAFF,TGCGCCAGCAGTCCGGGACAGAGCACGATAGCTGAAGCTTTCTTT
NA,NA,TRBV10-3,TRBJ1-1,CAISAGGMNTEAFF,TGTGCCATCAGCGCGGGAGGAATGAACACTGAAGCTTTCTTT
NA,NA,TRBV14,TRBJ1-4,CASSPLMGNREKLFF,TGTGCCAGCAGCCCTCTTATGGGGAATCGCGAAAAACTGTTTTTT
NA,NA,TRBV7-2,TRBJ2-2,CASSLVRDSEELFF,TGTGCCAGCAGCTTAGTGAGGGACTCCGAGGAGCTGTTTTTT
NA,TRBD2,TRBV7-2,TRBJ2-1,CASSVTSGRNNEQFF,TGTGCCAGCAGCGTCACTAGCGGGCGAAACAATGAGCAGTTCTTC
NA,NA,TRBV7-9,TRBJ2-2,CASSFQGRVGELFF,TGTGCCAGCAGCTTTCAGGGGAGGGTCGGGGAGCTGTTTTTT
once,NA,TRBV7-2,TRBJ1-5,CASSLNRANQPQHF,TGTGCCAGCAGCTTAAACAGGGCCAATCAGCCCCAGCATTTT
NA,NA,TRBV3-1/TRBV3-2,TRBJ1-5,CASKTGTKSNQPQHF,TGTGCCTCAAAAACCGGGACAAAGAGCAATCAGCCCCAGCATTTT
NA,NA,TRBV5-1,TRBJ1-1,CASSFSDNTEAFF,TGCGCCAGCAGCTTTTCGGATAACACTGAAGCTTTCTTT
NA,NA,TRBV9,TRBJ1-4,CASSPSGNLNEKLFF,TGTGCCAGCAGCCCCTCGGGGAACCTTAATGAAAAACTGTTTTTT
NA,NA,TRBV6-5,TRBJ1-1,CASSYSQNTEAFF,TGTGCCAGCAGTTACTCGCAGAACACTGAAGCTTTCTTT
NA,NA,TRBV7-8,TRBJ1-3,CASSSGNGFSGNTIYF,TGTGCCAGCAGCAGCGGCAACGGCTTCTCTGGAAACACCATATATTTT
NA,TRBD1,TRBV19,TRBJ1-2,CASSVISDRGFFGYTF,TGTGCCAGTAGCGTAATATCGGACAGGGGGTTTTTCGGCTACACCTTC
NA,TRBD2,TRBV4-2,TRBJ2-2,CASAFVGGDTGELFF,TGTGCCAGTGCCTTCGTTGGGGGGGACACCGGGGAGCTGTTTTTT
NA,NA,TRBV6-6,TRBJ1-5,CASSPSGGRNQPQHF,TGTGCCAGCAGCCCCTCCGGGGGACGCAATCAGCCCCAGCATTTT
few,NA,TRBV2,TRBJ1-1,CASSVGPRTEAFF,TGTGCCAGCAGTGTGGGGCCGCGGACTGAAGCTTTCTTT